There are a few counts of the clone carrying this T cell receptor beta chain. Antigen: not known. This sample is part of a study of response to subunit inactivated influenza vaccine. The CDR3 is made up of 11 amino acids. V lost 6 bases, J lost 8 bases, and 13 bases lay in between. Looked up from germline, CDR1 is DFQATT and CDR2 is SNEGSKA (reference sequence). TCRdb recomputed calls from the RT-PCR reads with MiXCR, one row per CDR3 protein. The sample lists under 950,000 distinct CDR3 sequences, about 20% seen once, with roughly 10% in the top ten. Study outcomes and limitations: The authors offered the suggestion that each seasonal influenza vaccination recruits few new T cells.

This receptor was taken from a man between 50 and 59 years old who received an inactivated influenza vaccine. J is TRBJ1-2 and V is TRBV20-1, with D possibly matching TRBD1 (5 bases). Sequenced material: PBMCs from blood, taken 4 to 6 days after vaccination. The CDR3 bases are TGCAGTGCAACGCAGGGAAGAGGCTACACCTTC. Translation: CSATQGRGYTF.